This entry lists 4 T cell receptor beta chains sequenced from one sample in a study of Ad26.COV2.S vaccination and SARS-CoV-2 variants. Sequenced by immunoSEQ multiplex PCR; TCRdb stores in-frame clones only, minus some. The sample records around 450,000 clones, approximately 87% being singletons. Treatment here: around 19 received Ad26.COV2.S at low or high dose, single or two shots; several received placebo; per-sample allocation not given. It was on day 63 after the first vaccine or placebo injection that samples were taken. Sample: peripheral blood, taken in a trial of Ad26.COV2.S vaccine versus placebo. Receptors originate from a person aged 18-65 years who received the Ad26.COV2.S COVID-19 vaccine or a placebo.

This clone was observed a single time. The chain combines TRBV5-1 with TRBJ2-5; 12 bases are shared with TRBD2. Trimming cost V 4 bases and J 2 bases; bases outside gene matches: 3. This CDR3 spans 15 amino acids. Germline V gene sequence: CDR1 SGHRS, CDR2 YFSETQ. The CDR3 reads CASSPGTSGQETQYF. CDR3 coding DNA: TGCGCCAGCAGCCCTGGGACTAGCGGGCAAGAGACCCAGTACTTC.

The CDR3 sequence: CASSTGGGASDTQYF. In DNA form, the CDR3 reads TGCGCCAGCAGCACCGGCGGCGGAGCGAGCGATACGCAGTATTTT. V and J are TRBV5-1 and TRBJ2-3, with no clear D. Germline CDR1 SGHRS, CDR2 YFSETQ. The CDR3 sequence is 15 residues long. The ends were cut back, 4 bases at V and 6 bases at J, with 18 bases in the middle.

The chain combines TRBV5-6 with TRBJ1-1; no definite D call. CDR3 length equals 14 residues. Germline CDR1 reads SGHDT; CDR2 reads YYEEEE. Trimming removed 6 bases from V and 0 bases from J, with 12 bases in between. The CDR3 region has the DNA TGTGCCAGCACCCCTGGACGGATGAACACTGAAGCTTTCTTT. It specifies CASTPGRMNTEAFF.

CDR3 bases: TGTGCCAGCGCAAGGGGTCGGGACGGAGATACGCAGTATTTT. It is translated as CASARGRDGDTQYF. The chain carries TRBV7-2 and TRBJ2-3; D tentatively reads TRBD1 or TRBD2 (5 bases each). Trimming removed 8 bases at V and 5 bases at J, with 17 bases between. The CDR3 spans 14 residues. The germline gives CDR1 SGHTA, CDR2 FQGNSA. Using reference TRBV7-2 and TRBJ2-3 for the parts outside the CDR3, the full variable domain is GAGVSQSPSNKVTEKGKDVELRCDPISGHTALYWYRQSLGQGLEFLIYFQGNSAPDKSGLPSDRFSAERTGGSVSTLTIQRTQQEDSAVYLCASARGRDGDTQYFGPGTRLTVL.